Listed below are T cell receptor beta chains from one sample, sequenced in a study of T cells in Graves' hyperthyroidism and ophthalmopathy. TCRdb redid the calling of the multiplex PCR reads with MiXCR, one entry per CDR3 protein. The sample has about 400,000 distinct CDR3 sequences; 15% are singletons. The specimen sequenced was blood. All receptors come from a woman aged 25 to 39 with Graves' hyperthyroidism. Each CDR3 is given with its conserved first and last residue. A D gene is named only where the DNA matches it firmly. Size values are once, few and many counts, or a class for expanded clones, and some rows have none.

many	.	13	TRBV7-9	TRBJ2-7	CASSQRSSYEQYF	TGTGCCAGCAGCCAGAGATCCTCCTACGAGCAGTACTTC
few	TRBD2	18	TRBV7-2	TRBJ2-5	CASSAFTTSGIRQETQYF	TGTGCCAGCAGCGCGTTCACGACTAGCGGGATTAGACAAGAGACCCAGTACTTC
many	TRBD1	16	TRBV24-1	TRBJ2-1	CATSDLGTGVTNEQFF	TGTGCCACCAGTGATTTAGGGACAGGGGTAACGAATGAGCAGTTCTTC
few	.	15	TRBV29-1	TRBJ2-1	CSAPSKVLSYNEQFF	TGCAGCGCCCCGTCGAAGGTCCTCTCCTACAATGAGCAGTTCTTT
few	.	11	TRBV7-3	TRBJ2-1	CASSLHNEQFF	TGTGCCAGCAGCTTACACAATGAGCAGTTCTTC
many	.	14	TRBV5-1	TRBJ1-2	CASSEGGANYGYTF	TGCGCCAGCAGCGAGGGGGGGGCGAACTATGGCTACACCTTC
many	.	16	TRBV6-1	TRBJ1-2	CASRQSQGGGNYGYTF	TGTGCCAGCAGACAGAGCCAGGGTGGGGGGAACTATGGCTACACCTTC
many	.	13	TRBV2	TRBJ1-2	CASQQTENYGYTF	TGTGCCAGCCAACAGACGGAGAACTATGGCTACACCTTC
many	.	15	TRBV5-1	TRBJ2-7	CASSLSGLGGYEQYF	TGCGCCAGCAGCCTATCCGGACTAGGGGGGTACGAGCAGTACTTC
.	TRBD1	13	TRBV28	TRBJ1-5	CATNTGGGQPQHF	TGTGCCACGAACACAGGGGGCGGTCAGCCCCAGCATTTT
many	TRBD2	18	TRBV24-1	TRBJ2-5	CATSDSPGTSGPQETQYF	TGTGCCACCAGTGATTCGCCCGGGACTAGCGGGCCGCAAGAGACCCAGTACTTC
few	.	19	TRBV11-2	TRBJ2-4	CASSLDRGPGGLAKNIQYF	TGTGCCAGCAGCTTAGATCGGGGGCCTGGGGGTTTGGCCAAAAACATTCAGTACTTC
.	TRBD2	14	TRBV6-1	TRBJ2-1	CASMSSGSENEQFF	TGTGCCAGCATGTCTAGCGGGAGTGAGAATGAGCAGTTCTTC
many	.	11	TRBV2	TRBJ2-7	CASRVNYEQYF	TGTGCCAGCAGGGTAAACTACGAGCAGTACTTC
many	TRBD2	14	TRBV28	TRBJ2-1	CASSLYSGSFEQFF	TGTGCCAGCAGTTTATATAGCGGGAGTTTTGAGCAGTTCTTC
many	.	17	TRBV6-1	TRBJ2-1	CASTRALAPRSGNEQFF	TGTGCCAGCACCAGAGCTCTAGCGCCACGCTCGGGGAATGAGCAGTTCTTC
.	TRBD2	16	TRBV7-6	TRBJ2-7	CASSLSTSVSVLEQYF	TGTGCCAGCAGCTTATCGACTAGCGTATCGGTACTCGAGCAGTACTTC
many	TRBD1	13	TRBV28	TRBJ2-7	CASFGQGPYEQYF	TGTGCCAGCTTCGGACAGGGACCCTACGAGCAGTACTTC
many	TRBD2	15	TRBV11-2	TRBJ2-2	CATRGLAGRTGELFF	TGTGCCACGCGTGGACTAGCGGGAAGAACCGGGGAGCTGTTTTTT
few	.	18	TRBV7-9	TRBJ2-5	CASSLLPGPEWRQETQYF	TGTGCCAGCAGCTTACTTCCCGGACCTGAGTGGAGACAAGAGACCCAGTACTTC
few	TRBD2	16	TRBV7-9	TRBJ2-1	CASSPLAGGSYNEQFF	TGTGCCAGCAGCCCGTTAGCGGGAGGCTCCTACAATGAGCAGTTCTTC
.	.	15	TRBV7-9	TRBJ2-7	CASSRTPGRAHEQYF	TGTGCCAGCAGCCGGACACCGGGCCGAGCCCACGAGCAGTACTTC
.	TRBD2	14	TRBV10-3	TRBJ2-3	CAGRAGPNTDTQYF	TGTGCCGGGAGGGCCGGACCTAACACAGATACGCAGTATTTT
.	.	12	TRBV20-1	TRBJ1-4	CSATRQGEKLFF	TGCAGTGCTACCCGCCAGGGGGAAAAACTGTTTTTT
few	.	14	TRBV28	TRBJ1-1	CASTPETASTEAFF	TGTGCCAGCACCCCGGAGACGGCTAGTACTGAAGCTTTCTTT
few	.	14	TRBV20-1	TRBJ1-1	CSARVTGQNTEAFF	TGCAGTGCTAGAGTGACAGGCCAGAACACTGAAGCTTTCTTT
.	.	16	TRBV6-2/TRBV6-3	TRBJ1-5	CASTRGGFNSNQPQHF	TGTGCCAGCACCAGGGGAGGTTTCAATAGCAATCAGCCCCAGCATTTT
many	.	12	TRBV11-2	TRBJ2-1	CASSPEIRERFF	TGTGCCAGCAGCCCAGAGATCAGGGAACGGTTCTTC
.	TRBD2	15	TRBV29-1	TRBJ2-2	CSVEARLAGTGELFF	TGCAGCGTTGAAGCAAGACTAGCGGGCACCGGGGAGCTGTTTTTT